This note documents a single T cell receptor beta chain sequence. This sample was included in a study of blood T cell repertoires in COVID-19. Study-wide context: Sample material is recorded as cDNA or gDNA derived from T cells, B-cell-depleted T cells, or PBMCs.

Profiled with immunoSEQ multiplex PCR; TCRdb holds only in-frame clones, not every one. The repertoire consists of 85,000 to 110,000 clones, with nearly 90% occurring once and the leading ten covering under 4%. Germline CDR1 and CDR2: LNHDA and SQIVND (reference sequence). CDR3 size: 15 residues. The V segment lost 5 bases and the J segment 7 bases; nucleotides outside the gene matches: 3. The sequence came from a man between 50 and 59 years old in a cohort sampled during active COVID-19. The rearrangement joins TRBV19 to TRBJ2-1; 15 positions match TRBD2. The source material was peripheral blood. This CDR3 is CASSGLAGGRNEQFF. The CDR3 bases are TGTGCCAGTAGTGGACTAGCGGGGGGGCGAAATGAGCAGTTCTTC.